This T cell receptor beta chain was sequenced for a study of T cells in Graves' hyperthyroidism and ophthalmopathy. General study findings and limits: Researchers found most expanded thyroid clonotypes above 0.001 in blood as well. In validation, the model predicted ophthalmopathy. These predictions came a median roughly 6 months before onset.

Exclusion followed for patients with uncontrolled infection, other autoimmune disease, pregnancy or lactation. Diagnosis rested on symptoms, serum thyroxine and TRAb, thyroid ultrasound, and orbital computed tomography. RNA transcripts yielded amplified TCR beta CDR3 regions. Using the HTBI primer set, a first-round RT-PCR was run on the TCR CDR3. TCRdb ran MiXCR on the multiplex PCR reads and lists one entry per CDR3 protein. The table has hundreds of thousands of distinct CDR3 sequences, 45% seen once. This CDR3 spans 13 amino acids. Deletions cut 5 bases from V and 7 bases from J, with 9 bases between. The germline gives CDR1 SGHVS, CDR2 FQNEAQ. This clonotype was seen a few times. What it recognizes is unknown.

This TCR came from an adult man with Graves' disease, either hyperthyroidism or ophthalmopathy (not recorded which). This chain links TRBV7-8 with TRBJ1-6, with D uncertain. The sample taken for sequencing was peripheral blood or thyroid tissue (not recorded which). The CDR3 loop is CASSNTLNSPLHF. DNA for the CDR3: TGTGCCAGCAGCAACACCTTAAATTCACCCCTCCACTTT.